These 20 T cell receptor beta chains originate from one sample sequenced in a study of blood T cell repertoires in COVID-19. Sequenced by immunoSEQ multiplex PCR; TCRdb stores in-frame clones only, minus some. This sample carries 100,000 to 150,000 clones, roughly 91% of them seen once, and the ten largest clones take 1.5%. Source material: peripheral blood. These receptors came from a human donor in a cohort sampled during active COVID-19.

V and J are TRBV30 and TRBJ1-3; 7 bases fit TRBD1. Germline lookup yields CDR1 GTSNPN and CDR2 SVGIG (reference sequence). The length of the CDR3 is 16 residues. V was pared by 2 bases and J by 0 bases, with 7 bases of the junction left unmatched. CDR3 amino acids: CAWSKTGSYSGNTIYF. CDR3 sequence (DNA): TGTGCCTGGAGTAAGACAGGGTCGTACTCTGGAAACACCATATATTTT.

The J gene is TRBJ2-1, the V gene TRBV2, with 13 bases lining up with TRBD2. Trimming cost V 6 bases and J 9 bases; bases outside gene matches: 11. The CDR3 is 16 amino acids. CDR1 SNHLY and CDR2 FYNNEI come from the germline V gene. The DNA for the CDR3 is TGTGCCAGCAGGTTCCAACTAGCGGGAGGGCATGGTGAGCAGTTCTTC. Protein product: CASRFQLAGGHGEQFF.

The V call is TRBV7-9, the J call TRBJ1-2; a weak D match, TRBD1 (5 bases). This CDR3 has 12 amino acids. The V end lost 3 bases, the J end lost 6 bases, and 8 bases lay between the germline ends. Germline lookup yields CDR1 SEHNR and CDR2 FQNEAQ (reference sequence). This CDR3 is CASSFGGDGYTF. DNA for the CDR3: TGTGCCAGCAGCTTCGGGGGAGATGGCTACACCTTC.

This clone appeared a single time. CDR3 protein: CASSPPALQETQYF. CDR3 nucleotides: TGTGCCAGCAGCCCCCCAGCGTTACAAGAGACCCAGTACTTC. The rearrangement links TRBV6-5 to TRBJ2-5; D is uncertain. The CDR3 sequence is 14 residues long. Per the germline V gene, CDR1 is MNHEY and CDR2 is SVGAGI. The germline V and J ends were trimmed by 6 bases and 2 bases, with 13 bases remaining between them.

The genes are TRBV29-1 and TRBJ1-2, with D perhaps TRBD1 (5 bases). Trimming pared 3 bases from V and 4 bases from J, leaving 12 bases between. This CDR3 contains 13 residues. The germline gives CDR1 SQVTM, CDR2 ANQGSEA. Here the CDR3 reads CSVEAGLGYGYTF. DNA of the CDR3: TGCAGCGTTGAGGCAGGGCTAGGCTATGGCTACACCTTC.

The V and J genes are TRBV18 and TRBJ2-3, with 10 bases aligning to TRBD2. The junction had 15 bases not matched to a gene; V was cut back by 2 bases and J by 4 bases. This CDR3 has 19 residues. CDR1 and CDR2 (germline): KGHSH, LQKENI. CDR3 bases: TGTGCCAGCTCACCAACCCCTTTCGACACTAGCGGGAAGTCAGATACGCAGTATTTT. The encoded protein is CASSPTPFDTSGKSDTQYF.

The chain recombines TRBV3-1 (or the pseudogene TRBV3-2) with TRBJ2-7, with 11 bases fitting TRBD2. In germline, CDR1 is LGHDT, CDR2 YNNKEL (reference sequence). The CDR3 has 16 residues. V lost 0 bases and J lost 7; bases outside the gene matches: 8. CDR3 amino acids: CASSQEGTSGRGEQYF. Written as DNA, the CDR3 is TGTGCCAGCAGCCAAGAGGGGACTAGCGGCCGGGGGGAGCAGTACTTC.

CDR3 protein: CATSRDLGQSSGNTIYF. The DNA for the CDR3 is TGTGCCACCAGCAGAGATCTGGGCCAGAGCTCTGGAAACACCATATATTTT. The V and J genes are TRBV15 and TRBJ1-3; D unclear. Deletions cut 0 bases from V and 0 bases from J, with 12 bases between. Germline lookup yields CDR1 LNHNV and CDR2 YYDKDF (reference sequence). CDR3 length: 17 amino acids.

The chain has TRBV10-2 and TRBJ1-5, with a tentative D call TRBD1 (6 bases). CDR3 length: 17 residues. V was pared by 0 bases and J by 6 bases, with 18 bases between. The V gene's germline CDR1 is WSHSY and CDR2 SAAADI. This CDR3 is CASSESKAGASVQPQHF. CDR3 in DNA: TGCGCCAGCAGTGAGTCGAAAGCGGGGGCATCGGTTCAGCCCCAGCATTTT.

V gene TRBV3-1 (or the pseudogene TRBV3-2) combines with J gene TRBJ1-2; 11 bases match TRBD1. Germline loops: CDR1 LGHDT, CDR2 YNNKEL (reference sequence). This CDR3 spans 14 amino acids. V was pared by 3 bases and J by 8 bases, with 5 bases of the junction left unmatched. CDR3 sequence reads: CASSHLRTGGGYTF. The CDR3 region has the DNA TGTGCCAGCAGCCACCTTCGGACAGGGGGCGGCTACACCTTC.

This clone was counted once. The chain has TRBV15 and TRBJ1-5; TRBD1 agrees at 8 bases. The CDR3 totals 15 residues. V shed 4 bases, J shed 9 bases, and the junction held 11 bases outside the gene matches. CDR1 LNHNV and CDR2 YYDKDF come from the germline V gene (reference sequence). CDR3 residues: CATSNVTGAMGPQHF. The CDR3 region has the DNA TGTGCCACCAGCAACGTGACAGGGGCGATGGGGCCCCAGCATTTT.

This rearrangement joins TRBV19 to TRBJ1-2; 7 bases agree with TRBD1. The trim removed 8 bases at V and 4 bases at J, leaving 7 bases unmatched. CDR1 is LNHDA, CDR2 SQIVND, per germline (reference sequence). The CDR3 length is 13 residues. The CDR3 protein is CASLDREGYGYTF. CDR3 nucleotides: TGTGCCAGTCTTGACAGGGAAGGCTATGGCTACACCTTC.

The chain joins TRBV3-1 (or the pseudogene TRBV3-2) to TRBJ2-2, with 7 bases lining up with TRBD2. Germline values: CDR1 LGHDT, CDR2 YNNKEL (reference sequence). The CDR3 consists of 19 residues. Trimming cost V 4 bases and J 2 bases; bases outside gene matches: 16. The CDR3 DNA follows: TGTGCCAGCAGCCCCATGGGGGGGTGGGGGGAGCGCAACACCGGGGAGCTGTTTTTT. This encodes CASSPMGGWGERNTGELFF.

The rearrangement joins TRBV5-4 to TRBJ1-2; 7 bases agree with TRBD1. The junction had 3 bases not matched to a gene; V was cut back by 5 bases and J by 2 bases. CDR3 length equals 13 residues. Germline values: CDR1 SGHNT, CDR2 YYREEE (reference sequence). CDR3 DNA: TGTGCCAGCAGGGGGGACAGCAACTATGGCTACACCTTC. Its protein product is CASRGDSNYGYTF.

The chain is built from TRBV29-1 and TRBJ1-2, with TRBD1 matching 9 bases. This CDR3 is built from 14 residues. Germline-derived CDR1 and CDR2 are SQVTM and ANQGSEA. Trimming removed 0 bases from V and 4 bases from J; junction bases left unmatched: 3. The CDR3 loop is CSVEEWTGAYGYTF. For the CDR3, the DNA is TGCAGCGTTGAAGAGTGGACAGGGGCCTATGGCTACACCTTC.

V is TRBV13 and J is TRBJ1-2, with 7 positions matching TRBD1. This CDR3 is built from 15 residues. V was clipped by 4 bases and J by 1 base; unmatched bases: 6. Germline V gene lookup returns CDR1 PRHDT and CDR2 FYEKMQ (reference sequence). The CDR3 DNA follows: TGTGCCAGCAGCTCCCGGGGACAGTTTAACTATGGCTACACCTTC. This translates into CASSSRGQFNYGYTF.

The chain employs TRBV30 and TRBJ2-7; weak D call: TRBD2 (5 bases). The CDR3 loop spans 12 amino acids. Germline CDR1 reads GTSNPN; CDR2 reads SVGIG (reference sequence). Trimming pared 6 bases from V and 6 bases from J, leaving 15 bases between. CDR3 bases: TGTGCCTGCCCTAGGAGGCTCACCGAGCAGTACTTC. This sequence encodes CACPRRLTEQYF.

V gene TRBV7-2 combines with J gene TRBJ2-1, with a weak D call TRBD1 (5 bases). V was cut by 3 bases and J by 5 bases, with 11 bases left in between. This CDR3 region has 14 residues. Germline CDR1 is SGHTA and CDR2 is FQGNSA. CDR3 sequence: CASSLGPRNNEQFF. The CDR3 DNA sequence: TGTGCCAGCAGCTTGGGGCCGCGAAACAATGAGCAGTTCTTC. The variable domain in full, with the rest retrieved from reference TRBV7-2 and TRBJ2-1, is GAGVSQSPSNKVTEKGKDVELRCDPISGHTALYWYRQSLGQGLEFLIYFQGNSAPDKSGLPSDRFSAERTGGSVSTLTIQRTQQEDSAVYLCASSLGPRNNEQFFGPGTRLTVL.

V gene TRBV25-1 combines with J gene TRBJ2-1, with TRBD2 matching over 7 bases. V lost 7 bases to trimming and J lost 3 bases; unmatched junction nucleotides: 6. The CDR3 is 14 amino acids. Germline V CDR1 and CDR2: MGHDK, SYGVNS. The CDR3 DNA sequence: TGTGCCAGCACCCCGGCGGGGGACTACAATGAGCAGTTCTTC. Translation gives CASTPAGDYNEQFF.

The chain has TRBV5-1 and TRBJ2-2; 8 positions agree with TRBD2. The CDR3 consists of 14 residues. The V and J ends lost 4 bases and 3 bases, in that order; junction bases with no gene match: 2. Germline V CDR1 and CDR2: SGHRS, YFSETQ. This CDR3 is CASSKAGDTGELFF. The CDR3 DNA reads as TGCGCCAGCAGCAAAGCGGGAGACACCGGGGAGCTGTTTTTT.